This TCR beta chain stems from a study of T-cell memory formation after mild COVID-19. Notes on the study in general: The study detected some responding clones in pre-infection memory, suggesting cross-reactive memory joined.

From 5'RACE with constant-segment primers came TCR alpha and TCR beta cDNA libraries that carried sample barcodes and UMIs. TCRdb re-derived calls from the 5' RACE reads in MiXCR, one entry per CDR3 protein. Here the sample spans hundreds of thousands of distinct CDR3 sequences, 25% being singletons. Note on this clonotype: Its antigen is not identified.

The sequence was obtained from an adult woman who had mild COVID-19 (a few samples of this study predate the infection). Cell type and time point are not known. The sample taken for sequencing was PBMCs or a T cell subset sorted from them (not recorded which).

DNA of the CDR3: TGTGCCAGCAGTTTACATCCCCCAGGGTGCGAGCAGTACTTC. Amino acid sequence: CASSLHPPGCEQYF. The chain carries TRBV12-3 or TRBV12-4 and TRBJ2-7; weak D call: TRBD1 (5 bases). The CDR3 is made up of 14 amino acids. Trimming removed 2 bases from V and 6 bases from J, with 14 bases in between.